The 21 T cell receptor beta chains below were found in one sample sequenced in a study of blood T cell repertoires in COVID-19. Data came from immunoSEQ multiplex PCR; TCRdb stores just in-frame clones and leaves some out. The sample has 150,000 to 200,000 clones; approximately 79% are singletons. Material: peripheral blood. These receptors were obtained from a woman aged 40-49 years with COVID-19, enrolled during active disease.

The chain couples TRBV18 to TRBJ2-3; D is perhaps TRBD1 (5 bases). The V end was cut by 4 bases, the J end by 2 bases, with 13 bases between. CDR3 length equals 15 residues. Germline V gene data show CDR1 as KGHSH and CDR2 as LQKENI. CDR3 residues: CASSLRQHTTDTQYF. CDR3 nucleotides: TGTGCCAGCTCACTTAGACAGCACACCACAGATACGCAGTATTTT.

This chain uses TRBV11-3 with TRBJ2-1, with D possibly being TRBD2 (6 bases). Germline V gene lookup returns CDR1 SGHNT and CDR2 YENEEA. This CDR3 contains 14 residues. Trimming pared 9 bases from V and 1 base from J, leaving 13 bases between. CDR3 DNA: TGTGCCAGTTCGAAGGGAGGATCCTACAATGAGCAGTTCTTC. Translated: CASSKGGSYNEQFF.

The chain employs TRBV19 and TRBJ2-3; TRBD1 might be the D (6 bases). Deletions cut 9 bases from V and 2 bases from J, with 18 bases between. CDR3 length equals 15 residues. The V gene's germline CDR1 is LNHDA and CDR2 SQIVND (reference sequence). The CDR3 DNA is TGTGCCAGCAAGGGGCTAACAGGGAACACAGATACGCAGTATTTT. Amino acids: CASKGLTGNTDTQYF.

CDR3 in amino acids: CASSLVDSPLHF. CDR3 DNA: TGTGCCAGCAGCTTGGTGGACAGTCCCCTCCACTTT. This chain links TRBV5-6 with TRBJ1-6, with D tentatively TRBD1 (6 bases). In germline, CDR1 is SGHDT, CDR2 YYEEEE. Deletions cut 0 bases from V and 13 bases from J, with 8 bases between. The CDR3 totals 12 residues.

The V and J genes are TRBV27 and TRBJ1-2, with TRBD1 as a possible D gene (5 bases). This CDR3 comprises 13 residues. V lost 1 base, J lost 14 bases, and 17 bases lay in between. Germline V lookup: CDR1 MNHEY, CDR2 SMNVEV (reference sequence). As DNA, the CDR3 is TGTGCCAGCAGTTTATTCCCGGACCGTCGGGGGACCTTC. Amino acids: CASSLFPDRRGTF.

This clone was counted between two and nine times. The rearrangement links TRBV10-3 to TRBJ1-3; TRBD1 agrees at 9 bases. Looked up from germline, CDR1 is ENHRY and CDR2 is SYGVKD. The CDR3 runs to 15 residues. V shed 6 bases and J 2 bases; nucleotides not matched to a gene: 5. CDR3 residues: CAIRDRGVAGNTIYF. CDR3 coding DNA: TGTGCCATCAGGGACAGGGGAGTTGCTGGAAACACCATATATTTT.

Many counts were recorded for this clone. The V gene is TRBV11-3, the J gene TRBJ2-4, with a tentative D call TRBD2 (6 bases). Germline V gives CDR1 SGHNT, CDR2 YENEEA. The germline V and J ends were trimmed by 2 bases and 0 bases, with 11 bases remaining between them. The CDR3 is 16 amino acids. The CDR3 coding sequence is TGTGCCAGCAGCTTAAAGACAGCGGGAGCCAAAAACATTCAGTACTTC. Translated, it gives CASSLKTAGAKNIQYF.

This sequence joins TRBV20-1 and TRBJ2-7; 8 bases are a match to TRBD2. Per germline, CDR1 DFQATT and CDR2 SNEGSKA (reference sequence). The CDR3 is made up of 15 amino acids. V shed 3 bases, J shed 6 bases, and the junction held 13 bases outside the gene matches. CDR3: CSASGGGLVSLEQYF. Written as DNA, the CDR3 is TGCAGTGCTAGTGGTGGGGGACTAGTATCCCTCGAGCAGTACTTC.

This clone was observed a single time. The chain combines TRBV5-1 with TRBJ1-1; D is perhaps TRBD1 (5 bases). Per the germline V gene, CDR1 is SGHRS and CDR2 is YFSETQ. V shed 5 bases and J shed 1 base, with 12 bases lying between them. CDR3 length: 14 residues. The CDR3 reads CASREQGGNTEAFF. CDR3 nucleotide sequence: TGCGCCAGCAGGGAGCAGGGCGGGAACACTGAAGCTTTCTTT.

The chain links TRBV7-6 to TRBJ2-1; D unclear. Per germline, CDR1 SGHVS and CDR2 FNYEAQ. The CDR3 covers 14 residues. With 0 bases removed from V and 5 bases from J, the gap between germline ends came to 8 bases. Written as DNA, the CDR3 is TGTGCCAGCAGCTTAGCTCAGGCCCACAATGAGCAGTTCTTC. This gives the protein CASSLAQAHNEQFF.

The rearrangement uses TRBV7-2 and TRBJ1-2; 7 bases fit TRBD1. CDR3 length: 15 residues. Germline CDR1 SGHTA, CDR2 FQGNSA. Unmatched junction bases numbered 9, after V lost 5 bases and J lost 3 bases. The CDR3 loop is CASSLIHGTDYGYTF. CDR3 nucleotides: TGTGCCAGCAGCCTCATTCACGGGACAGACTATGGCTACACCTTC.

This sequence joins TRBV7-3 and TRBJ2-1; TRBD2 might be the D (7 bases). V was cut by 1 base and J by 8 bases, with 18 bases left in between. The germline CDR1 and CDR2 sequences are SGHTA and FQGTGA. The CDR3 totals 16 residues. The CDR3 region is CASSLRNSREGDEQFF. CDR3 in DNA: TGTGCCAGCAGCTTAAGAAACTCCAGGGAGGGGGATGAGCAGTTCTTC.

This chain connects TRBV11-1 to TRBJ2-5, with D perhaps matching TRBD1 (6 bases). V lost 4 bases, J lost 5 bases, and 14 bases lay in between. The CDR3 covers 14 residues. The V gene's germline CDR1 is SGHAT and CDR2 FQDESV (reference sequence). The CDR3 DNA sequence: TGTGCCAGCAGCTCCGGGACATCGGGCGAGACCCAGTACTTC. Residues: CASSSGTSGETQYF.

The V gene is TRBV18, the J gene TRBJ2-1; TRBD2 agrees at 10 bases. This CDR3 is 16 amino acids long. Germline V CDR1 and CDR2: KGHSH, LQKENI. V trimming: 0 bases; J trimming: 7 bases; junction bases outside the gene matches: 6. CDR3 region: CASSPPSGLASNEQFF. CDR3 sequence (DNA): TGTGCCAGCTCACCACCGTCGGGACTAGCGTCAAATGAGCAGTTCTTC.

Only one count was recorded for this clone. The chain links TRBV7-8 to TRBJ1-6; 7 positions match TRBD1. The CDR3 is 15 amino acids. Per the germline V gene, CDR1 is SGHVS and CDR2 is FQNEAQ. The trim removed 5 bases at V and 7 bases at J, leaving 8 bases unmatched. This chain's CDR3 is CASSPPRGRNSPLHF. CDR3 sequence (DNA): TGTGCCAGCAGCCCTCCGAGGGGGCGGAATTCACCCCTCCACTTT.

The genes are TRBV7-2 and TRBJ2-6; a possible D gene is TRBD2 (6 bases). The CDR3 loop spans 17 amino acids. Trimming shortened V by 4 bases and J by 4 bases, and 17 bases separated the two germline ends. The germline V gene has CDR1 SGHTA and CDR2 FQGNSA. The CDR3 sequence: CASSSAGPPRGANVLTF. For the CDR3, the DNA is TGTGCCAGCAGCTCCGCGGGACCTCCGAGAGGGGCCAACGTCCTGACTTTC. The full variable domain, its missing parts supplied by reference TRBV7-2 and TRBJ2-6, is GAGVSQSPSNKVTEKGKDVELRCDPISGHTALYWYRQSLGQGLEFLIYFQGNSAPDKSGLPSDRFSAERTGGSVSTLTIQRTQQEDSAVYLCASSSAGPPRGANVLTFGAGSRLTVL.

The chain carries TRBV28 and TRBJ1-2; D is uncertain. The germline CDR1 and CDR2 sequences are MDHEN and SYDVKM. With 7 bases removed from V and 5 bases from J, the gap between germline ends came to 14 bases. CDR3 length: 13 residues. The CDR3 DNA sequence: TGTGCCAGCACCTCTCCCCGGGTTTATGGCTACACCTTC. Translated, it gives CASTSPRVYGYTF.

The V and J genes are TRBV9 and TRBJ1-3; the match to TRBD1 covers 7 bases. The germline gives CDR1 SGDLS, CDR2 YYNGEE. This CDR3 is 16 amino acids long. The V gene end was trimmed by 1 base and the J gene end by 0 bases; junction bases not matched to a gene: 4. CDR3 DNA sequence: TGTGCCAGCAGCGTATATAACAGGGGCTCTGGAAACACCATATATTTT. Its protein is CASSVYNRGSGNTIYF. Full variable domain (missing parts from reference TRBV9 and TRBJ1-3): DSGVTQTPKHLITATGQRVTLRCSPRSGDLSVYWYQQSLDQGLQFLIQYYNGEERAKGNILERFSAQQFPDLHSELNLSSLELGDSALYFCASSVYNRGSGNTIYFGEGSWLTVV.

This clone was seen only once. V and J are TRBV20-1 and TRBJ2-7; TRBD2 might be the D (5 bases). Trimming pared 3 bases from V and 0 bases from J, leaving 18 bases between. This CDR3 contains 16 residues. Germline lookup yields CDR1 DFQATT and CDR2 SNEGSKA (reference sequence). The CDR3 sequence is CSASSHQRAPSYEQYF. The CDR3 DNA follows: TGCAGTGCTAGTAGCCACCAGAGGGCTCCCTCCTACGAGCAGTACTTC.

V is TRBV23-1 and J is TRBJ2-2, with 7 nucleotides matching TRBD2. TRBV23-1 is an open reading frame whose function is uncertain. The junction had 8 bases not matched to a gene; V was cut back by 6 bases and J by 1 base. This CDR3 comprises 16 residues. CDR3 nucleotides: TGCGCCAGCAGCCCACGGGGGGAATTGAACACCGGGGAGCTGTTTTTT. Protein: CASSPRGELNTGELFF.

The chain has TRBV3-1 (or the pseudogene TRBV3-2) and TRBJ2-3, with 8 bases fitting TRBD1. The CDR3 spans 15 residues. Per the germline V gene, CDR1 is LGHDT and CDR2 is YNNKEL (reference sequence). V trimming: 6 bases; J trimming: 3 bases; junction bases outside the gene matches: 8. The CDR3 DNA sequence: TGTGCCAGCAGTATGACAGGGGCTGGAACAGATACGCAGTATTTT. Translated: CASSMTGAGTDTQYF.